The 24 T cell receptor beta chains below come from one sample, sequenced in a study of OX40 agonist ivuxolimab in advanced cancers. Assay: immunoSEQ multiplex PCR; the TCRdb copy retains only in-frame clones and omits some. This table holds approximately 54,000 clones, around nine tenths found once. The sample was CD4+ or CD8+ T cells sorted from blood, taken in a trial of the OX40 agonist ivuxolimab. The source of these receptors is an adult with an advanced solid tumor such as melanoma, head and neck, liver or kidney cancer.

The chain uses TRBV28 and TRBJ1-2; D is unclear. The CDR3 loop spans 11 amino acids. Trimming shortened V by 10 bases and J by 1 base, and 7 bases separated the two germline ends. CDR1 and CDR2 from the germline V gene are MDHEN and SYDVKM. In nucleotides, the CDR3 is TGTGCCATCAGGCTTAACTATGGCTACACCTTC. This sequence encodes CAIRLNYGYTF.

This chain links TRBV2 with TRBJ1-4; TRBD1 might be the D (6 bases). Trimming cost V 5 bases and J 7 bases, with 11 bases left between them. The CDR3 consists of 13 residues. Germline CDR1 reads SNHLY; CDR2 reads FYNNEI. The CDR3, as DNA: TGTGCCAGCAGTACAGGGTTAGGTGAAAAACTGTTTTTT. Protein product: CASSTGLGEKLFF.

V usage is TRBV7-2 and J usage is TRBJ1-1, with 7 bases identical to TRBD1. V lost 1 base and J lost 3; bases outside the gene matches: 2. CDR3 length: 14 residues. Germline V gene data show CDR1 as SGHTA and CDR2 as FQGNSA. CDR3 sequence (DNA): TGTGCCAGCAGCTTAGAGGGGGCTGACACTGAAGCTTTCTTT. The encoded protein is CASSLEGADTEAFF.

The CDR3 reads CASSSPNQPQHF. CDR3 nucleotide sequence: TGTGCCAGCAGTTCACCTAATCAGCCCCAGCATTTT. The gene calls are TRBV6-1 and TRBJ1-5, with no clear D. V was trimmed by 5 bases and J by 4 bases, leaving 6 bases between them. Germline V gives CDR1 MNHNS, CDR2 SASEGT. The length of the CDR3 is 12 residues.

The V gene is TRBV7-2, the J gene TRBJ2-5; TRBD2 agrees at 15 bases. Germline loops: CDR1 SGHTA, CDR2 FQGNSA. Trimming at V came to 4 bases and at J to 4 bases, leaving 7 bases not matched to a gene. The CDR3 is 17 residues long. The DNA of the CDR3 is TGTGCCAGCAGCTCCGGACTAGCGGGGGGGCAGGGAGAGACCCAGTACTTC. Protein product: CASSSGLAGGQGETQYF.

The gene calls are TRBV5-8 and TRBJ2-1; the D gene is possibly TRBD2 (5 bases). The CDR3 spans 12 residues. Germline assignment: CDR1 SGHTS and CDR2 YDEGEE. Trimming took off 5 bases at V and 5 bases at J, with 8 bases between the two ends. The CDR3 protein is CASRRAHNEQFF. The CDR3 nucleotides are TGTGCCAGCAGGCGGGCCCACAATGAGCAGTTCTTC.

The chain carries TRBV19 and TRBJ1-1; D unclear. Deletions cut 3 bases from V and 4 bases from J, with 18 bases between. Per germline, CDR1 LNHDA and CDR2 SQIVND (reference sequence). The CDR3 sequence is 16 residues long. The CDR3, as DNA: TGTGCCAGTAGTATCCCCACCAGCGCGAGGGTCACTGAAGCTTTCTTT. Translation gives CASSIPTSARVTEAFF.

This sequence joins TRBV29-1 and TRBJ2-3, with TRBD1 as a possible D gene (6 bases). The CDR3 has 13 residues. Germline CDR1 reads SQVTM; CDR2 reads ANQGSEA. V lost 7 bases to trimming and J lost 1 base, with 12 bases between them. In nucleotides, the CDR3 is TGCAGCGCTGGGGGACAACGCACAGATACGCAGTATTTT. Translation gives CSAGGQRTDTQYF.

The V gene is TRBV6-4, the J gene TRBJ1-5; D gene uncertain. The CDR3 is 13 residues long. V was cut by 11 bases and J by 4 bases, with 15 bases left in between. From germline, CDR1 is MRHNA and CDR2 SNTAGT. This chain's CDR3 is CAPSREFNQPQHF. The CDR3 DNA reads TGTGCCCCATCCCGGGAGTTTAATCAGCCCCAGCATTTT.

The gene calls are TRBV6-5 and TRBJ1-6, with D hard to call. The V end lost 7 bases, the J end lost 6 bases, and 10 bases lay between the germline ends. From germline, CDR1 is MNHEY and CDR2 SVGAGI. The CDR3 spans 13 residues. The CDR3 nucleotides are TGTGCCAGCAATCGCGAGGGTAATTCACCCCTCCACTTT. This gives the protein CASNREGNSPLHF.

V usage is TRBV10-1 and J usage is TRBJ2-7; TRBD2 matches at 7 bases. The J segment lost 6 bases and the V segment lost 8 bases, leaving 10 bases of the junction unmatched. Germline values: CDR1 WNHNN, CDR2 SYGVQD (reference sequence). The CDR3 totals 13 residues. The CDR3 nucleotides are TGCGCCAGCTCGGGCGCGGGAGTTGGCGAGCAGTACTTC. Encoded protein: CASSGAGVGEQYF.

The chain uses TRBV28 and TRBJ2-1; 9 bases fit TRBD1. The CDR3 length is 13 residues. V lost 11 bases and J lost 5; bases outside the gene matches: 7. CDR1 is MDHEN and CDR2 is SYDVKM in the germline V gene. CDR3 in amino acids: CAGRGQGNNEQFF. Here the CDR3 DNA reads TGTGCCGGCCGCGGACAGGGGAACAATGAGCAGTTCTTC.

V and J are TRBV28 and TRBJ1-6; D may be TRBD1 (5 bases). The germline V and J ends were trimmed by 2 bases and 9 bases, with 14 bases remaining between them. Looked up from germline, CDR1 is MDHEN and CDR2 is SYDVKM. CDR3 length: 15 amino acids. The CDR3 is CASSLPRDRVSPLHF. The CDR3 nucleotides read TGTGCCAGCAGTTTACCCCGGGACCGGGTTTCACCCCTCCACTTT.

The V gene is TRBV5-6, the J gene TRBJ1-3; tentative D call: TRBD1 (6 bases). The CDR3 length is 14 residues. CDR1 is SGHDT, CDR2 YYEEEE, per germline. The germline V and J ends were trimmed by 4 bases and 1 base, with 9 bases remaining between them. The CDR3 protein is CASSPRGSGNTIYF. CDR3 bases: TGTGCCAGCAGCCCGAGGGGGTCTGGAAACACCATATATTTT.

This clone was detected once. The genes are TRBV10-3 and TRBJ2-7; the D call may be TRBD1 or TRBD2 (5 bases each). Trimming shortened V by 4 bases and J by 5 bases, and 12 bases separated the two germline ends. The CDR3 totals 13 residues. Per the germline V gene, CDR1 is ENHRY and CDR2 is SYGVKD. DNA for the CDR3: TGTGCCATCAGTGGGGGACCTAACCACGAGCAGTACTTC. This sequence encodes CAISGGPNHEQYF.

This chain links TRBV19 with TRBJ2-7, with a possible D match to TRBD2 (6 bases). The CDR3 has 14 residues. Germline CDR1 is LNHDA and CDR2 is SQIVND (reference sequence). V shed 3 bases and J shed 0 bases, with 9 bases lying between them. CDR3 in DNA: TGTGCCAGTAGTATCGGGGGAAACTCCTACGAGCAGTACTTC. Translating it yields CASSIGGNSYEQYF.

This rearrangement joins TRBV10-3 to TRBJ2-3; D perhaps matches TRBD2 (5 bases). This CDR3 has 13 residues. Trimming pared 6 bases from V and 5 bases from J, leaving 12 bases between. CDR1 and CDR2 (germline): ENHRY, SYGVKD. This CDR3 is CAISALAGDTQYF. The CDR3 nucleotides are TGTGCCATCAGCGCCTTGGCGGGAGATACGCAGTATTTT.

The rearrangement joins TRBV6-5 to TRBJ2-7, with D hard to call. Germline V gives CDR1 MNHEY, CDR2 SVGAGI. The CDR3 consists of 15 residues. The V end lost 1 base, the J end lost 4 bases, and 14 bases lay between the germline ends. The DNA for the CDR3 is TGTGCCAGCAGTTACTACCGAGGAACCAGATACGAGCAGTACTTC. Protein sequence: CASSYYRGTRYEQYF.

Details on this clone: A read error may explain this, as a much larger clone is one base away. This CDR3 is also generated by other DNA sequences in the sample. This chain uses TRBV28 with TRBJ1-5; D not certain. Per the germline V gene, CDR1 is MDHEN and CDR2 is SYDVKM. With 2 bases removed from V and 0 bases from J, the gap between germline ends came to 5 bases. This CDR3 has 14 residues. CDR3 bases: TGTGCCAGCAGTTTAGCGGGTAGCAATCAGCCCCAGCATTTT. Translated: CASSLAGSNQPQHF. The complete variable domain, with remaining parts taken from reference TRBV28 and TRBJ1-5, reads DVKVTQSSRYLVKRTGEKVFLECVQDMDHENMFWYRQDPGLGLRLIYFSYDVKMKEKGDIPEGYSVSREKKERFSLILESASTNQTSMYLCASSLAGSNQPQHFGDGTRLSIL.

The V and J genes are TRBV19 and TRBJ1-5; 7 bases are a match to TRBD1. The germline gives CDR1 LNHDA, CDR2 SQIVND (reference sequence). Germline trimming cut 5 bases from V and 2 bases from J; bases unmatched to any gene: 15. There are 18 residues in the CDR3. The CDR3 is CASSAWQGGGAGNQPQHF. In DNA, the CDR3 is TGTGCCAGTAGTGCCTGGCAGGGGGGGGGCGCGGGCAATCAGCCCCAGCATTTT.

This chain uses TRBV10-1 with TRBJ2-7, with D uncertain. The length of the CDR3 is 16 residues. Germline CDR1 WNHNN, CDR2 SYGVQD (reference sequence). The V end was cut by 3 bases, the J end by 2 bases, with 17 bases between. The CDR3 region has the DNA TGCGCCAGCAGTGATCACCAGGCTAGAAACCCCTACGAGCAGTACTTC. Its protein product is CASSDHQARNPYEQYF.

To note about this clone: This specimen includes other DNA sequences encoding the same CDR3. The chain joins TRBV7-9 to TRBJ1-1; the D is unclear. The germline CDR1 and CDR2 sequences are SEHNR and FQNEAQ (reference sequence). The CDR3 runs 11 residues. Trimming stripped 3 bases from V and 4 bases from J, with 3 bases between. The CDR3 nucleotides read TGTGCCAGCAGCTTGGGCACTGAAGCTTTCTTT. Translation: CASSLGTEAFF.

This chain connects TRBV19 to TRBJ2-3; 9 positions match TRBD2. This CDR3 has 15 residues. Germline trimming cut 7 bases from V and 7 bases from J; bases unmatched to any gene: 12. In germline, CDR1 is LNHDA, CDR2 SQIVND (reference sequence). CDR3 sequence (DNA): TGTGCCAGTACCGACCGGGCGGGGGGGAAATATACGCAGTATTTT. This gives the protein CASTDRAGGKYTQYF.

The gene calls are TRBV18 and TRBJ1-2; D not resolved. CDR1 and CDR2 from the germline V gene are KGHSH and LQKENI. V lost 8 bases and J lost 3, with 16 bases in between. This CDR3 has 14 residues. As DNA, the CDR3 is TGTGCCAGCACATACGACCTCGAGGACTATGGCTACACCTTC. It specifies CASTYDLEDYGYTF.